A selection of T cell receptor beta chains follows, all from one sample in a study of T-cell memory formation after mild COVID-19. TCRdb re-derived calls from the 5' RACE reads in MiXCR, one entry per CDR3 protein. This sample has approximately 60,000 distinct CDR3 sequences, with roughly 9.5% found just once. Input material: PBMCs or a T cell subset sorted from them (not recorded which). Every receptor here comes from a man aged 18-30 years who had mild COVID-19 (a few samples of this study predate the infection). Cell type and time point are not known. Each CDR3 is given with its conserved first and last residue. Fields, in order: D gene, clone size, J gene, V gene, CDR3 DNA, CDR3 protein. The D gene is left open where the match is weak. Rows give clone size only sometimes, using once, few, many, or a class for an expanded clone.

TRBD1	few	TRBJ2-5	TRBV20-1	TGCAGTGCTGGAAGAACAGGGGGCCAAGAGACCCAGTACTTC	CSAGRTGGQETQYF
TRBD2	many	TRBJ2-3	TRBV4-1	TGCGCCAGCAGCCAAGACCACACTAGCGGGGGGACAGATACGCAGTATTTT	CASSQDHTSGGTDTQYF
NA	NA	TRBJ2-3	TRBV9	TGTGCCAGCAGCCCCCTGACTGGAAGTAGCACAGATACGCAGTATTTT	CASSPLTGSSTDTQYF
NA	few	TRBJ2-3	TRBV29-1	TGCAGCGTTGAAGGTGATAGCACAGATACGCAGTATTTT	CSVEGDSTDTQYF
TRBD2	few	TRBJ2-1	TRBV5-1	TGCGCCAGCAGCCTAGGGACTAGCGATGAGCAGTTCTTC	CASSLGTSDEQFF
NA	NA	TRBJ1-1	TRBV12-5	TGTGCTAGTGGTAATAGGGGTACTGAAGCTTTCTTT	CASGNRGTEAFF
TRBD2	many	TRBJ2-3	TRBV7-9	TGTGCCAGCAGCCCACGGGGGGGGTACACAGATACGCAGTATTTT	CASSPRGGYTDTQYF
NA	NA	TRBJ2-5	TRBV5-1	TGCGCCAGCAGGCCGCTGGCGCATGTGAAGACCCAGTACTTC	CASRPLAHVKTQYF
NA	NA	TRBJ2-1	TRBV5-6	TGTGCCAGCAGCTTGTACGGCTTCAGCTCCTACAATGAGCAGTTCTTC	CASSLYGFSSYNEQFF
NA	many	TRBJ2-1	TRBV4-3	TGCGCCAGCAGCCAAGGGCTCCCTAATGGTGAGCAGTTCTTC	CASSQGLPNGEQFF
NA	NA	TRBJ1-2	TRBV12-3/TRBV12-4	TGTGCCAGCTGGGTCGAGGGGGTCTATGGCTACACCTTC	CASWVEGVYGYTF
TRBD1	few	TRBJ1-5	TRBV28	TGTGCCAGCAGCTCTAGACAGGGCCTTAGCAATCAGCCCCAGCATTTT	CASSSRQGLSNQPQHF
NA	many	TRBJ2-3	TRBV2	TGTGCCAGCAGTGGCGACTATAGCACAGATACGCAGTATTTT	CASSGDYSTDTQYF
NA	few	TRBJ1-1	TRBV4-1	TGCGCCAGCAGCCAAGATTTAATTCTCGGGGGGGCTTTCTTT	CASSQDLILGGAFF
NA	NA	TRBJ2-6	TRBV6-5	TGTGCCAGCAGTTATGGCAGGTCTGGGGCCAACGTCCTGACTTTC	CASSYGRSGANVLTF
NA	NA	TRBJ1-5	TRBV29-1	TGCAGCGTCCCCTCAGGGGCCGGGAGCAATCAGCCCCAGCATTTT	CSVPSGAGSNQPQHF
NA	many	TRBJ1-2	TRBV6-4	TGTGCCAGCAGACACCTGACCTATGGCTACACCTTC	CASRHLTYGYTF
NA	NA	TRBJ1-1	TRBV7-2	TGTGCCAGCAGCGATGGACCGTTGAACACTGAAGCTTTCTTT	CASSDGPLNTEAFF
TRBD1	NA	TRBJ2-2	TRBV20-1	TGCAGTGCTAGAGCCTCGGACAGGGTGGGGACCGGGGAGCTGTTTTTT	CSARASDRVGTGELFF
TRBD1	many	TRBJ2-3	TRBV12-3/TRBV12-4	TGTGCCAGCAGTCGGGACAGGGGAGGAGATACGCAGTATTTT	CASSRDRGGDTQYF
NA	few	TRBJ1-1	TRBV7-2	TGTGCCAGCAGCCCGACTAACGGTGAAGCTTTCTTT	CASSPTNGEAFF
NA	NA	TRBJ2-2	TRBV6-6	TGTGCCAGCAGTGGACCCGGCACCGGGGAGCTGTTTTTT	CASSGPGTGELFF
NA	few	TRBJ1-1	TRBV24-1	TGTGCCAGGATGATAGACCCCTGGGGTGTGAACACTGAAGCTTTCTTT	CARMIDPWGVNTEAFF
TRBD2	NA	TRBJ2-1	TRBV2	TGTGCCAGCAGTGATGCACTAGCGGGGGGGCATGAGCAGTTCTTC	CASSDALAGGHEQFF
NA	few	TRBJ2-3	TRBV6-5	TGTGCCAGCAGTTACGTAGGGTTGGTAGATACGCAGTATTTT	CASSYVGLVDTQYF
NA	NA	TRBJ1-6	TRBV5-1	TGCGCCAGCAGCTTGGAGGAGGTCGGCCCCCTCCACTTT	CASSLEEVGPLHF
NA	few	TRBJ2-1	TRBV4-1	TGCGCCAGCAGCCAAAATCTCTACAATGAGCAGTTCTTC	CASSQNLYNEQFF
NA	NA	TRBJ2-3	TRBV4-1	TGCGCCAGCAGCCAGCCGACGACTGCAGTCAGAGATACGCAGTATTTT	CASSQPTTAVRDTQYF
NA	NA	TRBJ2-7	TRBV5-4	TGTGCCAGCAGCTCCAAAAGCCGGGGGTACGAGCAGTACTTC	CASSSKSRGYEQYF
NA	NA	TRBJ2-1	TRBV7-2	TGTGCCAGCAGCCCACGCGGCTTCCGCAATGAGCAGTTCTTC	CASSPRGFRNEQFF
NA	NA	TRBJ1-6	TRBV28	TGTGCCAGCCTCGGGGCCCCCCAACCCCTCCACTTT	CASLGAPQPLHF
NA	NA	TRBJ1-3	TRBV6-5	TGTGCCAGTTCACCCCGGTTGGCTGGAAACACCATATATTTT	CASSPRLAGNTIYF
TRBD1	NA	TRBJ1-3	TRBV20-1	TGCAGTGTCGGACAGGGGTCTGGAAACACCATATATTTT	CSVGQGSGNTIYF
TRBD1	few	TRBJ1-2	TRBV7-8	TGTGCCAGCAGCCGACAGTCAGGGGGCGATGGCTACACCTTC	CASSRQSGGDGYTF
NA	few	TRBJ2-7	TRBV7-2	TGTGCCAGCAGCTTAGCTTTTGGCGAGCAGTACTTC	CASSLAFGEQYF
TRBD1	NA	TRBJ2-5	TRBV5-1	TGCGCCAGCAGTCCGACAGGGTACCAAGAGACCCAGTACTTC	CASSPTGYQETQYF
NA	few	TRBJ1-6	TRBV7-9	TGTGCCAGCAGCTTAGGGGAAGGTTATTCACCCCTCCACTTT	CASSLGEGYSPLHF
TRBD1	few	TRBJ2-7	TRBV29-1	TGCAGCGTGGAAAAACAGGGGACCTACGAGCAGTACTTC	CSVEKQGTYEQYF
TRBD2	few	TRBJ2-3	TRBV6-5	TGTGCCAGCAGTTACAAGGGACTAGCGGGGGGAACAGATACGCAGTATTTT	CASSYKGLAGGTDTQYF
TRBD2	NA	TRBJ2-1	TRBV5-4	TGTGCCAGCAGCCCCACTAGCGGCCACAATGAGCAGTTCTTC	CASSPTSGHNEQFF
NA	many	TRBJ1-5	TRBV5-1	TGCGCCAGCAGCTCCCCCCGGCAGGACGAACAGCCCCAGCATTTT	CASSSPRQDEQPQHF
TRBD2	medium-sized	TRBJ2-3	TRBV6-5	TGTGCCAGCAGGTCTTTCGGGGGGTCAGATACGCAGTATTTT	CASRSFGGSDTQYF
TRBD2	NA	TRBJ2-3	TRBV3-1	TGTGCCAGCAGCCTCGGGGGGGCGGGCACAGATACGCAGTATTTT	CASSLGGAGTDTQYF
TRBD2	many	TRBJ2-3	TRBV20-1	TGCAGTGCTAGAGTCCTAGCGGGGTTAGGGGATACGCAGTATTTT	CSARVLAGLGDTQYF
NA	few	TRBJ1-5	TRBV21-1	TGTGCCAGCAGCAACTTGAGTTATCCGGGCAATCAGCCCCAGCATTTT	CASSNLSYPGNQPQHF
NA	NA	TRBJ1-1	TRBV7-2	TGTGCCAGCAGCTTTTGGTCAGGACGTACTGAAGCTTTCTTT	CASSFWSGRTEAFF
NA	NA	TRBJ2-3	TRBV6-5	TGTGCCAGCAGTTCTCAAAAGACTCCTAGCACAGATACGCAGTATTTT	CASSSQKTPSTDTQYF
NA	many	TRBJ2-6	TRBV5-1	TGCGCCAGCAGCTTGGGGGCCTCTGGGGCCAACGTCCTGACTTTC	CASSLGASGANVLTF
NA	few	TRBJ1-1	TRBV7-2	TGTGCCAGCAGCTTAAACCAGCAGAACACTGAAGCTTTCTTT	CASSLNQQNTEAFF
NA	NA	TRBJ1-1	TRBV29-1	TGCAGCGTTGAAATCCCTCAGGGGCAGAACACTGAAGCTTTCTTT	CSVEIPQGQNTEAFF
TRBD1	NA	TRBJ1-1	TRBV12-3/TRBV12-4	TGTGCCAGCAGCAAGACGACAGGGGCGGGGGACACTGAAGCTTTCTTT	CASSKTTGAGDTEAFF